The 19 T cell receptor beta chains listed next were all sequenced from one sample in a study of control samples from healthy donors and cancer patients. TCRdb's table, derived via immunoSEQ multiplex PCR, lists solely in-frame clones and lacks some. This sample has about 180,000 clones; approximately 90% occur once, and the top ten carry roughly 1.5%. Source material: blood. All receptors derive from a man aged 30-40 years in good health.

V and J are TRBV6-6 and TRBJ1-1, with D perhaps TRBD1 (5 bases). CDR1 MNHNY and CDR2 SVGAGI come from the germline V gene (reference sequence). V gave up 2 bases and J gave up 4 bases, with 11 bases separating them. The CDR3 runs to 14 residues. CDR3 in amino acids: CASSYGGAFTEAFF. The CDR3 region has the DNA TGTGCCAGCAGTTACGGAGGGGCCTTCACTGAAGCTTTCTTT.

The chain combines TRBV28 with TRBJ2-7, with D maybe TRBD1 (6 bases). Germline V gives CDR1 MDHEN, CDR2 SYDVKM. The CDR3 is 16 residues long. V lost 5 bases, J lost 4 bases, and 21 bases lay in between. The CDR3 loop is CASSLRRGTYRYEQYF. In DNA form, the CDR3 reads TGTGCCAGCAGTCTCCGGAGAGGGACATATAGGTACGAGCAGTACTTC.

The chain combines TRBV5-1 with TRBJ2-7; 7 nucleotides agree with TRBD1. The CDR3 length is 14 residues. Looked up from germline, CDR1 is SGHRS and CDR2 is YFSETQ. Losses at the gene ends were 4 bases for V and 1 base for J; bases not matched to a gene: 5. The CDR3 nucleotides are TGCGCCAGCAGCGATAGGACAGGTTCCTACGAGCAGTACTTC. Amino acid sequence: CASSDRTGSYEQYF.

The V and J genes are TRBV28 and TRBJ1-1; 7 nucleotides agree with TRBD1. CDR3 size: 13 residues. CDR1 and CDR2 (germline): MDHEN, SYDVKM. The V segment lost 8 bases and the J segment 5 bases; nucleotides outside the gene matches: 8. DNA of the CDR3: TGTGCCAGCGGGCGGACAGGCGGAACTGAAGCTTTCTTT. It encodes CASGRTGGTEAFF.

V usage is TRBV19 and J usage is TRBJ1-5; 7 positions agree with TRBD1. In germline, CDR1 is LNHDA, CDR2 SQIVND (reference sequence). CDR3 length equals 13 residues. V lost 6 bases and J lost 3; bases outside the gene matches: 2. This CDR3 is CASRDRVNQPQHF. In DNA, the CDR3 is TGTGCCAGTAGAGACAGGGTCAATCAGCCCCAGCATTTT.

V gene TRBV29-1 combines with J gene TRBJ1-1; 12 bases fit TRBD1. The germline V gene encodes CDR1 SQVTM and CDR2 ANQGSEA. The J segment lost 4 bases and the V segment lost 5 bases, leaving 11 bases of the junction unmatched. CDR3 length: 16 residues. The CDR3: CSVSNPGQGAITEAFF. CDR3 in DNA: TGCAGCGTTTCCAACCCGGGACAGGGGGCTATCACTGAAGCTTTCTTT.

The chain couples TRBV7-9 to TRBJ2-3; D possibly corresponds to TRBD2 (6 bases). Per germline, CDR1 SEHNR and CDR2 FQNEAQ (reference sequence). This CDR3 has 13 residues. V lost 4 bases and J 4 bases, leaving 9 bases between the germline ends. The CDR3 DNA follows: TGTGCCAGCAGCTCCCGACTAGCAGATACGCAGTATTTT. It translates to CASSSRLADTQYF.

In its sample, this clone was seen once. The rearrangement joins TRBV13 to TRBJ1-2; TRBD1 matches at 9 bases. With 4 bases clipped from V and 7 bases from J, the junction kept 7 bases outside the gene matches. This CDR3 contains 14 residues. Germline-derived CDR1 and CDR2 are PRHDT and FYEKMQ (reference sequence). CDR3 DNA: TGTGCCAGCAGCTCCGGACAGGGGAAGGTTGGCTACACCTTC. Translated, it gives CASSSGQGKVGYTF.

The rearrangement joins TRBV19 to TRBJ2-1; D unresolved. From germline, CDR1 is LNHDA and CDR2 SQIVND (reference sequence). The CDR3 runs to 17 residues. V lost 6 bases to trimming and J lost 6 bases, with 24 bases between them. The chain's CDR3 is CASSTILRNRGANEQFF. In nucleotides, the CDR3 is TGTGCCAGTAGCACCATCCTACGGAACCGAGGAGCCAATGAGCAGTTCTTC.

The chain recombines TRBV6-2 or TRBV6-3 with TRBJ2-2, with 7 bases that match TRBD2. Germline values: CDR1 MNHEY, CDR2 SVGEGT. CDR3 length: 16 amino acids. J lost 4 bases, V lost 4 bases, and 9 bases had no gene match. The CDR3 spells CASSSPGGGGTGELFF. The CDR3 DNA reads as TGTGCCAGCAGTTCGCCGGGCGGGGGAGGCACCGGGGAGCTGTTTTTT.

The rearrangement uses TRBV19 and TRBJ2-6; perhaps TRBD1 as D (5 bases). The CDR3 is 15 residues long. Per germline, CDR1 LNHDA and CDR2 SQIVND (reference sequence). V was shortened by 7 bases and J by 2 bases, with 12 bases between the two germline ends. The CDR3 loop is CASIDRDPGANVLTF. The CDR3 nucleotides are TGTGCCAGTATTGACAGAGATCCTGGGGCCAACGTCCTGACTTTC.

The chain recombines TRBV11-2 with TRBJ2-3; D remains ambiguous. V lost 2 bases and J 4 bases, leaving 7 bases between the germline ends. The CDR3 spans 13 residues. Germline CDR1 SGHAT, CDR2 FQNNGV. The CDR3 DNA reads as TGTGCCAGCAGCTTACCTGGGGCAGATACGCAGTATTTT. The encoded protein is CASSLPGADTQYF.

The chain links TRBV6-1 to TRBJ2-1; 10 bases fit TRBD2. V lost 0 bases to trimming and J lost 8 bases; unmatched junction nucleotides: 10. CDR3 length: 17 amino acids. The germline CDR1 and CDR2 sequences are MNHNS and SASEGT. CDR3 sequence: CASSEAAGLAPRDEQFF. DNA of the CDR3: TGTGCCAGCAGTGAAGCGGCGGGACTAGCGCCTAGGGATGAGCAGTTCTTC.

This clone is a singleton in its sample. V gene TRBV5-1 combines with J gene TRBJ2-7, with unresolved D. Trimming shortened V by 0 bases and J by 5 bases, and 15 bases separated the two germline ends. Per germline, CDR1 SGHRS and CDR2 YFSETQ. CDR3 size: 15 residues. The CDR3 DNA is TGCGCCAGCAGCTTGGAAGGATCCAGGATGAACGAGCAGTACTTC. Translated, it gives CASSLEGSRMNEQYF.

This clone was counted only a few times. This chain uses TRBV5-1 with TRBJ1-2; no definite D call. This CDR3 has 13 amino acids. Trimming pared 7 bases from V and 10 bases from J, leaving 20 bases between. The germline V gene has CDR1 SGHRS and CDR2 YFSETQ. The CDR3 sequence: CASRTPGHSSYTF. For the CDR3, the DNA is TGCGCCAGCCGCACCCCGGGTCACTCATCCTACACCTTC.

The CDR3: CASSSRQLRYEQYF. The DNA of the CDR3 is TGTGCCAGCAGCTCACGACAGTTGCGCTACGAGCAGTACTTC. The chain recombines TRBV7-9 with TRBJ2-7; TRBD1 is a possible D gene (5 bases). Germline V CDR1 and CDR2: SEHNR, FQNEAQ (reference sequence). V lost 4 bases and J 3 bases, leaving 13 bases between the germline ends. CDR3 length equals 14 residues.

The rearrangement uses TRBV5-1 and TRBJ2-3; 10 bases map to TRBD1. There are 14 residues in the CDR3. Germline V gene lookup returns CDR1 SGHRS and CDR2 YFSETQ. V shed 7 bases and J 2 bases; nucleotides not matched to a gene: 4. The chain's CDR3 is CASYDRGHTDTQYF. CDR3 DNA sequence: TGCGCCAGCTATGACAGGGGGCACACAGATACGCAGTATTTT.

The chain has TRBV6-5 and TRBJ2-7; TRBD1 matches 9 bases. Germline V lookup: CDR1 MNHEY, CDR2 SVGAGI. The trim removed 9 bases at V and 3 bases at J, leaving 12 bases unmatched. The CDR3 consists of 15 residues. CDR3 in amino acids: CASAPSGTGFYEQYF. The CDR3 DNA follows: TGTGCCAGTGCCCCCTCCGGGACAGGGTTCTACGAGCAGTACTTC.

This clone appeared a single time. This chain connects TRBV5-5 to TRBJ1-4; TRBD1 matches at 7 bases. Germline V gene sequence: CDR1 SGHKS, CDR2 YYEKEE (reference sequence). This CDR3 comprises 15 residues. The trim removed 4 bases at V and 0 bases at J, leaving 3 bases unmatched. The CDR3 protein is CASSKDRPTNEKLFF. CDR3 sequence (DNA): TGTGCCAGCAGCAAGGACAGGCCAACTAATGAAAAACTGTTTTTT.